This T cell receptor (beta chain) was sequenced for a study of cytomegalovirus exposure and HLA in healthy donors. Study-wide results and limits: As was reported, the classifier diagnosed cytomegalovirus status with high specificity and sensitivity. As confirmed in vitro, a few CMV-associated chains were specific for CMV antigens.

Sequencing used immunoSEQ multiplex PCR; TCRdb keeps in-frame clones, though not all of them. The sample lists about 180,000 clones; 75% to 90% were seen once. Details on this clone: Its antigen is as yet unknown.

The donors formed part of the roughly 110-subject validation cohort, distinct from the roughly 730-subject first cohort. V was clipped by 0 bases and J by 2 bases, with 11 bases between them. Per germline, CDR1 MNHNS and CDR2 SASEGT. The CDR3 covers 16 residues. The rearrangement links TRBV6-1 to TRBJ1-3, with a weak D call TRBD1 (6 bases). Sequencing was done on a sample of PBMCs. The source of this sequence is a man aged 18 to 29 in good health and CMV-seropositive. CDR3 loop: CASSEARGQTGNTIYF. In DNA form, the CDR3 reads TGTGCCAGCAGTGAAGCGCGGGGGCAGACTGGAAACACCATATATTTT.